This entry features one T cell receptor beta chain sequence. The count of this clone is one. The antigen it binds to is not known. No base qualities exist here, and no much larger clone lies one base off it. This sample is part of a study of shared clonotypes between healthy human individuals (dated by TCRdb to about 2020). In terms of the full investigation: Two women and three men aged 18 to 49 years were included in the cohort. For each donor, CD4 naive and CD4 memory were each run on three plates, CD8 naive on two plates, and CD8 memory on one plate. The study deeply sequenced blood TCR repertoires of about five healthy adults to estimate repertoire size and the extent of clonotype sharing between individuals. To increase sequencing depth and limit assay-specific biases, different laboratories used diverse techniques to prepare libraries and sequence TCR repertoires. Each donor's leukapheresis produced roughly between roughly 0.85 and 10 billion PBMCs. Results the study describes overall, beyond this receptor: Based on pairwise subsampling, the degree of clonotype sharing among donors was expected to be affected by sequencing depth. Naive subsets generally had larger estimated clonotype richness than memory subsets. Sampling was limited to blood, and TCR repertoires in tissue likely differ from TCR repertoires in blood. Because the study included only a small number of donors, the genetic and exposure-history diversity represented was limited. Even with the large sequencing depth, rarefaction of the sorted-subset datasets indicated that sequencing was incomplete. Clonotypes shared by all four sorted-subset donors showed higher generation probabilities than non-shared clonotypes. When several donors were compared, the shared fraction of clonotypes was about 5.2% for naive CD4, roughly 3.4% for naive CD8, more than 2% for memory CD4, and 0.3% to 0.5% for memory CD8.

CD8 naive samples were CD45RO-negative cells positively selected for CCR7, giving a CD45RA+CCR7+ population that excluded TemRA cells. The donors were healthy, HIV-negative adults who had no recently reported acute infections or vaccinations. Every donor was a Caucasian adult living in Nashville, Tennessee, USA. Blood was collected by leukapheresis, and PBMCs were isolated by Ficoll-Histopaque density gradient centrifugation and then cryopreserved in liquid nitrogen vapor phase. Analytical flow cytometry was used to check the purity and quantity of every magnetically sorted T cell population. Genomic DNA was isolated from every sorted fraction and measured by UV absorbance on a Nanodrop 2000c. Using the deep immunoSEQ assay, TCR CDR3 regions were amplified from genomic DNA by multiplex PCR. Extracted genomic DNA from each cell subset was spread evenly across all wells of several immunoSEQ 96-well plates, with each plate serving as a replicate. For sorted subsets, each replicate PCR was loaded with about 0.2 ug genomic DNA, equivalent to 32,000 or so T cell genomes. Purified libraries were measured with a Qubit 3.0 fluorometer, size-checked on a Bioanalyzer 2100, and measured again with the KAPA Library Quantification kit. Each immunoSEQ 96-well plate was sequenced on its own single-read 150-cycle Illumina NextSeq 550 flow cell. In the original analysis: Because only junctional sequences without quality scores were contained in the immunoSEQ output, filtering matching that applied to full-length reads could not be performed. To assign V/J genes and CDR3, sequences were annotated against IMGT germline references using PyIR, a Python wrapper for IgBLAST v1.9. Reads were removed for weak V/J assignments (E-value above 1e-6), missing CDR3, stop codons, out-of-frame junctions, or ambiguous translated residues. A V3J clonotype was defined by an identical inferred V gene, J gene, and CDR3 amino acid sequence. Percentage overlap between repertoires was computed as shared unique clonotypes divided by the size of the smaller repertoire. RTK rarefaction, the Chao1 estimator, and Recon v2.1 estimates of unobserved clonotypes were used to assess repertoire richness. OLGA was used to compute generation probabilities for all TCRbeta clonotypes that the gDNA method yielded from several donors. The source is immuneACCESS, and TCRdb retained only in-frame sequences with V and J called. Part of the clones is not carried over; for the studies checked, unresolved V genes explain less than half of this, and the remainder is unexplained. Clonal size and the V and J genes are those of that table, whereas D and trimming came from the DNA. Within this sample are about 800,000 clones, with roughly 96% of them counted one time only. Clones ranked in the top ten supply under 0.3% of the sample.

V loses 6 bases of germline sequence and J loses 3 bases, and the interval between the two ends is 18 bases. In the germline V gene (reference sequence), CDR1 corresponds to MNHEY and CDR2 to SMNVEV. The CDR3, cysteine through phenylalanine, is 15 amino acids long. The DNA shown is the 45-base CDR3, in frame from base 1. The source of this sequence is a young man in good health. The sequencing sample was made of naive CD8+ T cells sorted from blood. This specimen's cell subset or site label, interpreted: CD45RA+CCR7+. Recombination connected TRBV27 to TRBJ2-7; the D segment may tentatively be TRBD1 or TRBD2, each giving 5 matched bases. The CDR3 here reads CASSPATGPSYEQYF. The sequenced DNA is TGTGCCAGCAGCCCCGCCACGGGGCCAAGCTACGAGCAGTACTTC.